These 18 T cell receptor beta chains share one sample of origin, sequenced in a study of STAT3 mutations in large granular lymphocyte leukemia. Their recognized antigens are unknown. Using immunoSEQ multiplex PCR, the repertoire was profiled, and TCRdb retains in-frame clones only, with some absent. The sample carries roughly 46,000 clones, around 80% recorded once. Study-level results: Every T-cell large granular lymphocyte leukemia patient had at least one immunodominant TCR beta clonotype.

Material: PBMCs. All receptors come from a human donor with T large granular lymphocyte leukemia. Some clones in this sample may be carry-over from other donors' samples.

The rearrangement uses TRBV5-8 and TRBJ1-5; 9 bases are a match to TRBD1. V was clipped by 4 bases and J by 0 bases; unmatched bases: 11. Germline V gives CDR1 SGHTS, CDR2 YDEGEE. This CDR3 contains 18 residues. CDR3 loop: CASSPDRGGLYSNQPQHF. The DNA of the CDR3 is TGTGCCAGCAGCCCGGACAGGGGTGGGTTGTATAGCAATCAGCCCCAGCATTTT.

V usage is TRBV6-5 and J usage is TRBJ2-7; perhaps D is TRBD1 or TRBD2 (5 bases each). The CDR3 spans 14 residues. The V and J ends lost 0 bases and 2 bases respectively, with 8 bases between them. The germline V gene encodes CDR1 MNHEY and CDR2 SVGAGI. The CDR3: CASSYSPGPYEQYF. CDR3 DNA: TGTGCCAGCAGTTACTCGCCGGGGCCCTACGAGCAGTACTTC.

In this sample, this clone turned up a few times. The chain joins TRBV7-6 to TRBJ1-1; no definite D call. Trimming pared 1 base from V and 2 bases from J, leaving 8 bases between. CDR1 SGHVS and CDR2 FNYEAQ come from the germline V gene. This CDR3 region has 14 residues. CDR3 region: CASSLGPGNTEAFF. As DNA, the CDR3 is TGTGCCAGCAGCTTAGGGCCGGGAAACACTGAAGCTTTCTTT.

The chain links TRBV5-4 to TRBJ1-1, with D hard to call. V was cut by 3 bases and J by 5 bases, with 14 bases left in between. The CDR3 is made up of 14 amino acids. Germline V gene sequence: CDR1 SGHNT, CDR2 YYREEE (reference sequence). The CDR3 loop reads CASSSGLKGTEAFF. CDR3 DNA sequence: TGTGCCAGCAGCTCGGGTCTCAAGGGAACTGAAGCTTTCTTT.

The rearrangement links TRBV7-9 to TRBJ1-3; D not certain. Trimming pared 4 bases from V and 4 bases from J, leaving 11 bases between. This CDR3 region has 14 residues. Germline V CDR1 and CDR2: SEHNR, FQNEAQ (reference sequence). This CDR3 is CASSSGVAGNTIYF. The CDR3, as DNA: TGTGCCAGCAGCTCCGGCGTTGCGGGAAACACCATATATTTT.

The chain uses TRBV4-1 and TRBJ1-4; unclear D gene. This CDR3 spans 15 amino acids. V lost 0 bases and J lost 8, with 13 bases in between. Per germline, CDR1 MGHRA and CDR2 YSYEKL. Here the CDR3 DNA reads TGCGCCAGCAGCCAAGATAGGACCCGGGTAGAAAAACTGTTTTTT. Translating gives CASSQDRTRVEKLFF.

The chain has TRBV7-9 and TRBJ1-6; D perhaps matches TRBD1 (5 bases). CDR3 size: 14 residues. The V gene lost 4 bases and the J gene lost 10 bases, with 14 bases spanning the gap. Looked up from germline, CDR1 is SEHNR and CDR2 is FQNEAQ (reference sequence). The CDR3 bases are TGTGCCAGCAGCTCAACGTTCCGGGGCTCACCCCTCCACTTT. Translating it yields CASSSTFRGSPLHF. The variable domain in full, with the rest retrieved from reference TRBV7-9 and TRBJ1-6, is DTGVSQNPRHKITKRGQNVTFRCDPISEHNRLYWYRQTLGQGPEFLTYFQNEAQLEKSRLLSDRFSAERPKGSFSTLEIQRTEQGDSAMYLCASSSTFRGSPLHFGNGTRLTVT.

The chain carries TRBV7-9 and TRBJ1-2, with D unclear. This CDR3 comprises 13 residues. Germline V lookup: CDR1 SEHNR, CDR2 FQNEAQ (reference sequence). V lost 6 bases and J lost 0, with 8 bases in between. CDR3 DNA sequence: TGTGCCAGCAGGCCCGCCTCTAACTATGGCTACACCTTC. Translation gives CASRPASNYGYTF.

The gene calls are TRBV29-1 and TRBJ1-1, with a tentative D call TRBD1 (5 bases). Trimming took off 0 bases at V and 8 bases at J, with 7 bases between the two ends. In germline, CDR1 is SQVTM, CDR2 ANQGSEA. The CDR3 is made up of 11 amino acids. The chain's CDR3 is CSVEEGLEAFF. CDR3 sequence (DNA): TGCAGCGTTGAAGAGGGGCTGGAAGCTTTCTTT.

The chain employs TRBV11-2 and TRBJ1-3; D may be TRBD1 (5 bases). Trimming removed 5 bases from V and 0 bases from J, with 20 bases in between. The germline CDR1 and CDR2 sequences are SGHAT and FQNNGV. CDR3 length equals 18 residues. CDR3 nucleotides: TGTGCCAGCAGCCCGGGGCTTAGGCGGGACCGCTCTGGAAACACCATATATTTT. Translated: CASSPGLRRDRSGNTIYF.

This sequence joins TRBV5-5 and TRBJ1-6, with 8 bases aligning to TRBD1. The CDR3 is made up of 15 amino acids. The germline CDR1 and CDR2 sequences are SGHKS and YYEKEE (reference sequence). V was pared by 3 bases and J by 7 bases, with 6 bases of the junction left unmatched. The CDR3 loop reads CASSSDRGQNSPLHF. DNA for the CDR3: TGTGCCAGCAGCTCCGACAGGGGCCAAAATTCACCCCTCCACTTT.

The rearrangement joins TRBV5-5 to TRBJ1-1; no definite D call. Germline CDR1 reads SGHKS; CDR2 reads YYEKEE (reference sequence). Trimming cost V 2 bases and J 3 bases, with 8 bases left between them. The CDR3 length is 13 residues. The CDR3 is CASSFGPDTEAFF. The CDR3 region has the DNA TGTGCCAGCAGCTTTGGACCGGACACTGAAGCTTTCTTT.

The V gene is TRBV2, the J gene TRBJ1-4, with D possibly being TRBD1 (5 bases). The CDR3 runs to 13 residues. Trimming took off 7 bases at V and 4 bases at J, with 10 bases between the two ends. The germline gives CDR1 SNHLY, CDR2 FYNNEI. The CDR3 is CASIRDGNEKLFF. The CDR3 DNA follows: TGTGCCAGCATCCGGGACGGTAATGAAAAACTGTTTTTT.

The genes are TRBV11-2 and TRBJ1-1, with D maybe TRBD1 (6 bases). Germline assignment: CDR1 SGHAT and CDR2 FQNNGV. The CDR3 extends over 15 amino acids. Trimming took 5 bases from V and 3 from J, leaving 16 bases between them. CDR3 nucleotide sequence: TGTGCCAGCAGCCCACTACAGGGATACTACACTGAAGCTTTCTTT. This codes for CASSPLQGYYTEAFF.

The chain couples TRBV6-6 to TRBJ1-4; no reliable D call. CDR3 length: 16 amino acids. Deletions cut 2 bases from V and 4 bases from J, with 14 bases between. Germline values: CDR1 MNHNY, CDR2 SVGAGI (reference sequence). The CDR3 sequence: CASSYGKPDFNEKLFF. The CDR3 bases are TGTGCCAGCAGTTACGGGAAACCTGATTTTAATGAAAAACTGTTTTTT.

This clone was observed a handful of times. The rearrangement joins TRBV19 to TRBJ1-2, with D possibly matching TRBD1 (5 bases). The germline V and J ends were trimmed by 1 base and 8 bases, with 14 bases remaining between them. CDR3 length: 14 amino acids. Germline V CDR1 and CDR2: LNHDA, SQIVND (reference sequence). For the CDR3, the DNA is TGTGCCAGTAGTATAGGGGCAGGGAAAGGCGGCTACACCTTC. Encoded protein: CASSIGAGKGGYTF.

This rearrangement joins TRBV7-2 to TRBJ1-2; TRBD1 is a possible D gene (6 bases). Deletions cut 6 bases from V and 4 bases from J, with 12 bases between. The CDR3 is 13 amino acids. Per germline, CDR1 SGHTA and CDR2 FQGNSA. CDR3 in DNA: TGTGCCAGCAGAGTAACAGGGAGCTATGGCTACACCTTC. Its translation: CASRVTGSYGYTF.

V gene TRBV10-3 combines with J gene TRBJ2-3, with 8 bases that match TRBD1. CDR3 size: 16 residues. From germline, CDR1 is ENHRY and CDR2 SYGVKD. The junction had 7 bases not matched to a gene; V was cut back by 5 bases and J by 0 bases. CDR3 nucleotides: TGTGCCATCAGTTCCCCCGGGACAGGTAGCACAGATACGCAGTATTTT. Translating gives CAISSPGTGSTDTQYF.